The source of this T cell receptor beta chain is a study of control samples from healthy donors and cancer patients. Assay used: immunoSEQ multiplex PCR; TCRdb lists only in-frame clones, some missing. Of about 150,000 clones in the sample, 85% to 95% are singletons; the top ten hold 12% to 15%. The germline CDR1 and CDR2 sequences are MGHRA and YSYEKL. The CDR3 is 19 residues long. V lost 0 bases, J lost 6 bases, and 21 bases lay in between. The specimen sequenced was PBMCs. The chain has TRBV4-1 and TRBJ1-6; D is undetermined. This TCR was recovered from a man in his 60s with colorectal cancer. The CDR3 is CASSQDPHPLPPINSPLHF. Written as DNA, the CDR3 is TGCGCCAGCAGCCAAGACCCCCACCCACTCCCTCCTATTAATTCACCCCTCCACTTT.